A selection of T cell receptor beta chains follows, all from one sample in a study of T cell responses to AZD1222 COVID-19 vaccine. Some clones are missing from TCRdb's copy, which holds only in-frame ones; the method was immunoSEQ multiplex PCR. This sample has about 140,000 clones; approximately 90% occur once, and the top ten carry about 4.8%. Sequencing used peripheral blood, obtained on day 0 of AZD1222 vaccination. These receptors were collected from an adult in good health. The CDR3 runs from the conserved cysteine through the conserved F or W. D genes are given only for firm matches. Only some rows state a clone size, as once, few, many or a class for expanded clones.

d_gene	v_gene	j_gene	abundance	CDR3nt	CDR3aa
TRBD1	TRBV7-9	TRBJ1-1	.	TGTGCCAGCAGCTCCTGGACAGGGATTGAAGCTTTCTTT	CASSSWTGIEAFF
.	TRBV13	TRBJ1-2	.	TGTGCCAGCAGCTTCCTCTCGGGGGCGCGGAGTGGCTACACCTTC	CASSFLSGARSGYTF
TRBD1	TRBV27	TRBJ1-5	.	TGTGCCAGCAGTCCATTGGACCGGGACAGGGGAGGTCAGCCCCAGCATTTT	CASSPLDRDRGGQPQHF
TRBD1	TRBV6-5	TRBJ1-2	.	TGTGCCAGCACCTCAACCAGGACAGGGGAGTATGGCTACACCTTC	CASTSTRTGEYGYTF
.	TRBV20-1	TRBJ2-7	.	TGCAGTGCTAGTGGCGTCGGGACGCAGGCCGAGCAGTACTTC	CSASGVGTQAEQYF
.	TRBV29-1	TRBJ1-5	.	TGCAGCACCCGGACCGGGCTCAATCAGCCCCAGCATTTT	CSTRTGLNQPQHF
TRBD2	TRBV7-8	TRBJ2-5	.	TGTGCCAGCAAGGGCGGGGGACAAGAGACCCAGTACTTC	CASKGGGQETQYF
TRBD2	TRBV24-1	TRBJ2-2	.	TGTGCCACCAGTGAGCCGGGACTAGGGCCGAACACCGGGGAGCTGTTTTTT	CATSEPGLGPNTGELFF
.	TRBV13	TRBJ1-1	.	TGTGCCAGCAGCCCGACGGACCGAGAGACCGCTGAAGCTTTCTTT	CASSPTDRETAEAFF
.	TRBV5-4	TRBJ1-1	.	TGTGCCAGCAGCAGTACGGTGTCTGAAGCTTTCTTT	CASSSTVSEAFF
TRBD1	TRBV19	TRBJ1-1	.	TGTGCCAGTAGCACGGGACAGGGGACCACTGAAGCTTTCTTT	CASSTGQGTTEAFF
TRBD1	TRBV9	TRBJ1-6	.	TGTGCCAGCAGCAGGGGGCACAATTCACCCCTCCACTTT	CASSRGHNSPLHF
TRBD1	TRBV7-2	TRBJ1-6	.	TGTGCCAGCAGCTTAGCGACAGGGGAAAATTCACCCCTCCACTTT	CASSLATGENSPLHF
.	TRBV6-1	TRBJ2-1	.	TGTGCCAGCAGTGAAGGGGGCAGGGTTTACAATGAGCAGTTCTTC	CASSEGGRVYNEQFF
.	TRBV6-5	TRBJ1-2	.	TGTGCCAGCAGTTACTCCCGTTCCCCCCCTGGCTACACCTTC	CASSYSRSPPGYTF
TRBD1	TRBV27	TRBJ2-7	.	TGTGCCAGCAGTTCACCGGGACAGTCCTACGAGCAGTACTTC	CASSSPGQSYEQYF
.	TRBV9	TRBJ2-1	.	TGTGCCAGCAGCGTAGACAGGTCCTACAATGAGCAGTTCTTC	CASSVDRSYNEQFF
TRBD2	TRBV6-5	TRBJ2-7	.	TGTGCCAGCCAGCGGGGCTACGAGCAGTACTTC	CASQRGYEQYF
.	TRBV19	TRBJ1-1	.	TGTGCCAGTAGTATAGGGGGACCCAACACTGAAGCTTTCTTT	CASSIGGPNTEAFF
TRBD2	TRBV7-6	TRBJ2-1	few	TGTGCCAGCAGCCCCCAGAGCGGGAGGGCCTACAATGAGCAGTTCTTC	CASSPQSGRAYNEQFF
.	TRBV24-1	TRBJ1-5	medium-sized	TGTGCCACCAGTGTAACGCCCCAGCATTTT	CATSVTPQHF
.	TRBV5-1	TRBJ1-4	.	TGCGCCTCAAAGGACAGTCTTAATGAAAAACTGTTTTTT	CASKDSLNEKLFF
.	TRBV2	TRBJ2-3	once	TGTGCCAGCAGAGGAGCCCCTAGTACAGATACGCAGTATTTT	CASRGAPSTDTQYF
.	TRBV27	TRBJ2-1	.	TGTGCCAGCAGTTTAAGATTGCAGGGGGGATCCTACAATGAGCAGTTCTTC	CASSLRLQGGSYNEQFF
.	TRBV6-5	TRBJ1-1	once	TGTGCCACCGGGCGCAGGGCGACCACTGAAGCTTTCTTT	CATGRRATTEAFF
TRBD2	TRBV5-1	TRBJ2-1	.	TGCGCCAGCAGCCACTTAGCGGGGGAGTCCTACAATGAGCAGTTCTTC	CASSHLAGESYNEQFF
TRBD1	TRBV15	TRBJ1-1	once	TGTGCCACCAGCAGAGATTCCGGAATGAGGACAGGGATCGATGGAGCTTTCTTT	CATSRDSGMRTGIDGAFF
.	TRBV28	TRBJ2-7	.	TGTGCCAGCAGTCCTCTAACAGGGTCGGAAGTCTACGAGCAGTACTTC	CASSPLTGSEVYEQYF
.	TRBV20-1	TRBJ1-1	few	TGCAGTGCTAGCCGGGATTATGAAGCTTTCTTT	CSASRDYEAFF
.	TRBV3-1/TRBV3-2	TRBJ1-5	.	TGTGCCAGCAGCCAAGAGGGGAACAATCAGCCCCAGCATTTT	CASSQEGNNQPQHF
.	TRBV18	TRBJ1-3	.	TGTGCCAGCTCACGGTCGCAGAACTCTGGAAACACCATATATTTT	CASSRSQNSGNTIYF
.	TRBV6-1	TRBJ1-6	.	TGTGCCAGCAGCGAATCGGGCAGGATTGATAATTCACCCCTCCACTTT	CASSESGRIDNSPLHF
TRBD2	TRBV7-6	TRBJ2-7	.	TGTGCCAGCAGCTTGGGCGGGACTAGCGGCCCCAGCGACTTC	CASSLGGTSGPSDF
.	TRBV7-9	TRBJ1-2	once	TGTGCCAGCAGCCTCATCGGGATTCGGGTTGGCTACACCTTC	CASSLIGIRVGYTF
.	TRBV28	TRBJ2-7	.	TGTGCCAGCAGTTTAGGGACCTCGGGGCTCCTACGAGCGGAGTACTTC	CASSLGTSGLLRAEYF
.	TRBV5-4	TRBJ1-1	.	TGTGCCACCCAGACCAGGGATACTGAAGCTTTCTTT	CATQTRDTEAFF
.	TRBV18	TRBJ2-7	.	TGTGCCAGCTCACAAGGCTACGAGCAGTACTTC	CASSQGYEQYF
.	TRBV19	TRBJ2-3	.	TGTGCCAGTAGTATTGGGACAGATACGCAGTATTTT	CASSIGTDTQYF
.	TRBV24-1	TRBJ2-4	few	TGTGCCACCAGTGATTTCGGACTTGGGACCGGGGCCAAAAACATTCAGTACTTC	CATSDFGLGTGAKNIQYF
TRBD1	TRBV4-1	TRBJ1-1	.	TGCGCCAGCAGCCAGGGACAGGGGACTGAAGCTTTCTTT	CASSQGQGTEAFF
TRBD1	TRBV28	TRBJ2-2	.	TGTGCCAGCGCCCGATGGACAGGGCTCTTCGGGGAGCTGTTTTTT	CASARWTGLFGELFF
.	TRBV28	TRBJ2-5	.	TGTGCCAGCAGCTTCTACGGGGAGACCCAGTACTTC	CASSFYGETQYF
.	TRBV11-1	TRBJ1-1	.	TGTGCCAGCAGCCTAAAGACAGAAGCTTTCTTT	CASSLKTEAFF
TRBD1	TRBV6-6	TRBJ1-6	once	TGTGCCTCCCGGGACAGGGGTTCTGTCTATAATTCACCCCTCCACTTT	CASRDRGSVYNSPLHF
.	TRBV28	TRBJ2-7	.	TGTGCCAGCAGTTGGGCCCCGGGGGGGACAGATCCCTACGAGCAGTACTTC	CASSWAPGGTDPYEQYF
TRBD1	TRBV4-2	TRBJ2-7	few	TGTGCCAGCCTACCGGACAGGACCTACGAGCAGTACTTC	CASLPDRTYEQYF
.	TRBV7-6	TRBJ2-7	.	TGTGCCAGCAGCTCGGCAGGATACGAGCAGTACTTC	CASSSAGYEQYF
.	TRBV7-9	TRBJ2-5	.	TGTGCCAGCAGCCCTGGCCCCCGGCTTCAAGAGACCCAGTACTTC	CASSPGPRLQETQYF
.	TRBV5-1	TRBJ1-1	.	TGCGCCAGCAGCATAGGGATGAACACTGAAGCTTTCTTT	CASSIGMNTEAFF
TRBD2	TRBV20-1	TRBJ2-5	.	TGCAGTGCTAGTTACGCGGGGGTCCAAGAGACCCAGTACTTC	CSASYAGVQETQYF
.	TRBV7-9	TRBJ1-6	.	TGTGCCAGCAGTCTTAGAACAGGGTCCTATAATTCACCCCTCCACTTT	CASSLRTGSYNSPLHF
.	TRBV5-4	TRBJ1-4	.	TGTGCCAGCAGCCCGGGGATCAGGGAAAAACTGTTTTTT	CASSPGIREKLFF
.	TRBV19	TRBJ1-4	.	TGTGCCAGTAGTATTTTCGGGGCCCCGACAAATGAAAAACTGTTTTTT	CASSIFGAPTNEKLFF
TRBD2	TRBV15	TRBJ2-1	.	TGTGCCACCAGCAGAAGCGGGGGGCTCTACAATGAGCAGTTCTTC	CATSRSGGLYNEQFF